These 31 T cell receptor beta chains share one sample of origin, sequenced in a study of blood T cell repertoires in COVID-19. Profiled with immunoSEQ multiplex PCR; TCRdb holds only in-frame clones, not every one. The sample carries roughly 280,000 clones, approximately 86% recorded once. Sequences were obtained from peripheral blood. The receptors stem from a man younger than 30 with active or convalescent COVID-19.

The J gene is TRBJ1-6, the V gene TRBV2; 8 bases are shared with TRBD1. Germline V gene data show CDR1 as SNHLY and CDR2 as FYNNEI. V shed 8 bases, J shed 11 bases, and the junction held 8 bases outside the gene matches. This CDR3 spans 13 amino acids. CDR3 protein: CASLEDREPPLHF. CDR3 coding DNA: TGTGCCAGCTTAGAGGACAGGGAGCCACCCCTCCACTTT.

V is TRBV7-9 and J is TRBJ1-5, with TRBD1 as a possible D gene (5 bases). Trimming stripped 1 base from V and 1 base from J, with 8 bases between. The CDR3 sequence is 15 residues long. Germline V CDR1 and CDR2: SEHNR, FQNEAQ (reference sequence). The CDR3 DNA follows: TGTGCCAGCAGCTTAGGGGCAGGGAGCAATCAGCCCCAGCATTTT. Its translation is CASSLGAGSNQPQHF.

V gene TRBV21-1 combines with J gene TRBJ2-2; TRBD2, the table's D call, lacks a check against the DNA. TRBV21-1 counts as a pseudogene. The CDR3 extends over 12 amino acids. The CDR3 sequence is CAFPWRTGELFF. The CDR3 DNA reads as TGTGCCTTCCCCTGGAGGACCGGGGAGCTGTTTTTT.

In its sample, this clone was seen a few times. V and J are TRBV10-3 and TRBJ1-6; 9 nucleotides match TRBD1. CDR3 size: 14 residues. With 4 bases clipped from V and 7 bases from J, the junction kept 2 bases outside the gene matches. Germline CDR1 and CDR2: ENHRY and SYGVKD. CDR3 coding DNA: TGTGCCATCAGTGCGGGACAGGGAAATTCACCCCTCCACTTT. Its protein is CAISAGQGNSPLHF.

V is TRBV12-3 or TRBV12-4 and J is TRBJ1-1; D is unresolved. Trimming pared 3 bases from V and 5 bases from J, leaving 7 bases between. This CDR3 spans 12 amino acids. The chain's CDR3 is CASSLRVTEAFF. The CDR3 bases are TGTGCCAGCAGTTTGAGGGTTACTGAAGCTTTCTTT.

CDR3 protein: CASQDSTYEQYF. The DNA for the CDR3 is TGTGCCAGTCAAGACAGCACCTACGAGCAGTACTTC. V is TRBV10-3 and J is TRBJ2-7; TRBD1 is a possible D gene (5 bases). The V gene's germline CDR1 is ENHRY and CDR2 SYGVKD. V lost 10 bases and J 2 bases, leaving 12 bases between the germline ends. There are 12 residues in the CDR3.

The CDR3 loop reads CATSIYRGLNTIYF. CDR3 in DNA: TGTGCCACCAGCATATACAGGGGGCTAAACACCATATATTTT. The rearrangement joins TRBV15 to TRBJ1-3; TRBD1 agrees at 9 bases. CDR1 is LNHNV, CDR2 YYDKDF, per germline (reference sequence). The CDR3 runs 14 residues. Trimming took 4 bases from V and 6 from J; bases not matched to a gene: 4.

The gene calls are TRBV19 and TRBJ2-1; 10 bases map to TRBD2. The CDR3 has 14 amino acids. V lost 4 bases to trimming and J lost 7 bases; unmatched junction nucleotides: 4. Germline loops: CDR1 LNHDA, CDR2 SQIVND (reference sequence). For the CDR3, the DNA is TGTGCCAGTAGTAAAGGTAGCGGGGGGAATGAGCAGTTCTTC. The encoded protein is CASSKGSGGNEQFF.

The chain recombines TRBV5-1 with TRBJ2-3, with 10 bases that match TRBD1. The J segment lost 1 base and the V segment lost 4 bases, leaving 9 bases of the junction unmatched. CDR1 and CDR2 (germline): SGHRS, YFSETQ. The CDR3 spans 17 residues. The DNA of the CDR3 is TGCGCCAGCAGCCCCCGTGGGACAGGGGTCGGCACAGATACGCAGTATTTT. Its translation: CASSPRGTGVGTDTQYF.

The CDR3 sequence: CASSDRQVMNTGELFF. CDR3 nucleotide sequence: TGTGCCAGCAGCGACCGACAGGTTATGAACACCGGGGAGCTGTTTTTT. The chain uses TRBV7-3 and TRBJ2-2, with a tentative D call TRBD1 (6 bases). The CDR3 spans 16 residues. Germline V gene sequence: CDR1 SGHTA, CDR2 FQGTGA. V was clipped by 5 bases and J by 1 base, with 14 bases between them.

The V and J genes are TRBV10-3 and TRBJ1-1; 9 bases map to TRBD1. This CDR3 is built from 14 residues. Trimming removed 10 bases from V and 3 bases from J; junction bases left unmatched: 9. Germline V gene lookup returns CDR1 ENHRY and CDR2 SYGVKD. DNA of the CDR3: TGTGCCACAACAGGGGGCTCCTTGGACACTGAAGCTTTCTTT. It specifies CATTGGSLDTEAFF.

The J gene is TRBJ1-3, the V gene TRBV30; D is perhaps TRBD1 (5 bases). The germline V and J ends were trimmed by 5 bases and 2 bases, with 13 bases remaining between them. This CDR3 has 14 amino acids. Germline V gene sequence: CDR1 GTSNPN, CDR2 SVGIG (reference sequence). The CDR3 DNA sequence: TGTGCCTGGTTGCAGGGTCTCGCTGGAAACACCATATATTTT. Translation: CAWLQGLAGNTIYF.

The chain has TRBV4-3 and TRBJ2-2; possibly TRBD2 for D (6 bases). V lost 1 base and J lost 7, with 13 bases in between. The CDR3 is made up of 15 amino acids. Germline loops: CDR1 LGHNA, CDR2 YSLEER. The CDR3 sequence is CASSQVGGAGGELFF. The CDR3 DNA sequence: TGCGCCAGCAGCCAAGTAGGAGGGGCGGGCGGGGAGCTGTTTTTT.

CDR3 bases: TGTGCCAGCAGATCTACAGGGTTTCAGCCCCAGCATTTT. Translating gives CASRSTGFQPQHF. The chain has TRBV27 and TRBJ1-5, with D possibly being TRBD1 (6 bases). The CDR3 is 13 amino acids. CDR1 and CDR2 (germline): MNHEY, SMNVEV (reference sequence). V lost 6 bases and J 6 bases, leaving 12 bases between the germline ends.

The CDR3 DNA reads TGTGCCAGCAGTAGGGAGCGGACAGATACGCAGTATTTT. Protein sequence: CASSRERTDTQYF. The chain is built from TRBV27 and TRBJ2-3; D is perhaps TRBD2 (5 bases). Germline V gene lookup returns CDR1 MNHEY and CDR2 SMNVEV (reference sequence). The CDR3 is 13 residues long. V lost 5 bases, J lost 3 bases, and 9 bases lay in between.

This clone was detected a few times. The genes are TRBV18 and TRBJ2-3; D unresolved. Germline CDR1 reads KGHSH; CDR2 reads LQKENI. Trimming pared 1 base from V and 4 bases from J, leaving 6 bases between. The length of the CDR3 is 13 residues. In DNA form, the CDR3 reads TGTGCCAGCTCACCACAAGAGTCAGATACGCAGTATTTT. Its translation is CASSPQESDTQYF. The variable domain in full, completed from reference TRBV18 and TRBJ2-3, reads NAGVMQNPRHLVRRRGQEARLRCSPMKGHSHVYWYRQLPEEGLKFMVYLQKENIIDESGMPKERFSAEFPKEGPSILRIQQVVRGDSAAYFCASSPQESDTQYFGPGTRLTVL.

This chain connects TRBV2 to TRBJ2-7; D not certain. The germline V and J ends were trimmed by 4 bases and 2 bases, with 9 bases remaining between them. The CDR3 is 13 amino acids. In germline, CDR1 is SNHLY, CDR2 FYNNEI. This CDR3 reads CASSGSPPYEQYF. CDR3 coding DNA: TGTGCCAGCAGTGGTAGTCCCCCCTACGAGCAGTACTTC. Looking up the rest from reference TRBV2 and TRBJ2-7 gives the full variable domain: EPEVTQTPSHQVTQMGQEVILRCVPISNHLYFYWYRQILGQKVEFLVSFYNNEISEKSEIFDDQFSVERPDGSNFTLKIRSTKLEDSAMYFCASSGSPPYEQYFGPGTRLTVT.

V usage is TRBV4-2 and J usage is TRBJ1-5; 9 nucleotides match TRBD1. J was trimmed by 2 bases and V by 5 bases; bases with no gene match: 4. This CDR3 contains 15 residues. The V gene's germline CDR1 is LGHNA and CDR2 YNFKEQ. CDR3 DNA sequence: TGTGCCAGCAGCGAAACAGGGGGCGGCAATCAGCCCCAGCATTTT. It translates to CASSETGGGNQPQHF.

This chain links TRBV25-1 with TRBJ1-2, with D hard to call. V dropped 6 bases and J dropped 5 bases, with 16 bases sitting between them. Germline V gives CDR1 MGHDK, CDR2 SYGVNS. This CDR3 has 14 residues. The CDR3 loop reads CASSLETQIYGYTF. The DNA for the CDR3 is TGTGCCAGCAGCTTGGAAACACAGATTTATGGCTACACCTTC.

The chain links TRBV5-5 to TRBJ1-5; tentatively, D is TRBD1 (6 bases). CDR1 is SGHKS, CDR2 YYEKEE, per germline (reference sequence). With 2 bases removed from V and 5 bases from J, the gap between germline ends came to 11 bases. This CDR3 spans 14 amino acids. CDR3 in amino acids: CASSFTGMDQPQHF. CDR3 DNA: TGTGCCAGCAGCTTTACAGGGATGGATCAGCCCCAGCATTTT. Supplemented by reference TRBV5-5 and TRBJ1-5, the full variable domain reads DAGVTQSPTHLIKTRGQQVTLRCSPISGHKSVSWYQQVLGQGPQFIFQYYEKEERGRGNFPDRFSARQFPNYSSELNVNALLLGDSALYLCASSFTGMDQPQHFGDGTRLSIL.

The chain carries TRBV29-1 and TRBJ2-7; the D gene is possibly TRBD2 (5 bases). Germline values: CDR1 SQVTM, CDR2 ANQGSEA. The CDR3 loop spans 12 amino acids. The V gene lost 4 bases and the J gene lost 4 bases, with 11 bases spanning the gap. The CDR3 reads CSVGTLGYEQYF. The DNA of the CDR3 is TGCAGCGTTGGGACTTTGGGGTACGAGCAGTACTTC.

The CDR3 region is CASSHGLAGAEETQYF. DNA of the CDR3: TGTGCCAGCAGCCACGGACTAGCGGGGGCCGAAGAGACCCAGTACTTC. The V and J genes are TRBV4-2 and TRBJ2-5; 13 bases are a match to TRBD2. Germline V gene lookup returns CDR1 LGHNA and CDR2 YNFKEQ. The CDR3 loop spans 16 amino acids. V lost 3 bases to trimming and J lost 3 bases; unmatched junction nucleotides: 4.

This chain joins TRBV18 and TRBJ1-2; D unclear. The ends were cut back, 0 bases at V and 5 bases at J, with 16 bases in the middle. CDR3 length: 16 amino acids. Per the germline V gene, CDR1 is KGHSH and CDR2 is LQKENI. DNA of the CDR3: TGTGCCAGCTCACCACCGGTCATGGGAGGAAATTATGGCTACACCTTC. Protein: CASSPPVMGGNYGYTF. Variable domain in full (rest from reference TRBV18 and TRBJ1-2): NAGVMQNPRHLVRRRGQEARLRCSPMKGHSHVYWYRQLPEEGLKFMVYLQKENIIDESGMPKERFSAEFPKEGPSILRIQQVVRGDSAAYFCASSPPVMGGNYGYTFGSGTRLTVV.

The rearrangement joins TRBV29-1 to TRBJ2-1, with TRBD1 identical over 8 bases. After removal of 6 bases from V and 6 bases from J, the junction contained 7 bases not matched to a gene. Germline lookup yields CDR1 SQVTM and CDR2 ANQGSEA. This CDR3 comprises 13 residues. The DNA for the CDR3 is TGCAGCGTACAGGGGGTGTTGGGCAATGAGCAGTTCTTC. Translation gives CSVQGVLGNEQFF.

The genes are TRBV3-1 (or the pseudogene TRBV3-2) and TRBJ1-2; tentative D call: TRBD1 (5 bases). V gave up 0 bases and J gave up 8 bases, with 7 bases separating them. In germline, CDR1 is LGHDT, CDR2 YNNKEL (reference sequence). The CDR3 is 12 amino acids. The CDR3 loop reads CASSQDQGGYTF. DNA for the CDR3: TGTGCCAGCAGCCAAGATCAGGGCGGCTACACCTTC.

The genes are TRBV27 and TRBJ2-2; 8 bases match TRBD2. The CDR3 runs to 17 residues. In germline, CDR1 is MNHEY, CDR2 SMNVEV (reference sequence). Trimming took 8 bases from V and 0 from J; bases not matched to a gene: 11. CDR3 DNA sequence: TGTGCCAGCGAACCCCCGGGGGGGCTACCGAACACCGGGGAGCTGTTTTTT. This codes for CASEPPGGLPNTGELFF.

The rearrangement links TRBV21-1 to TRBJ2-2; the table's D call TRBD1 went unverified against the DNA. TRBV21-1 is shown as a pseudogene. This CDR3 has 16 residues. The CDR3 loop is CASSNPGQGRPGELFF. CDR3 DNA sequence: TGTGCCAGCAGCAATCCAGGACAGGGGAGACCCGGGGAGCTGTTTTTT.

This chain links TRBV5-5 with TRBJ1-4; D remains ambiguous. CDR1 is SGHKS, CDR2 YYEKEE, per germline (reference sequence). This CDR3 is 14 amino acids long. Trimming left V 4 bases short and J 7 bases short, with 14 bases between. CDR3 sequence reads: CASSLPEAREKLFF. For the CDR3, the DNA is TGTGCCAGCAGCCTCCCTGAAGCGCGTGAAAAACTGTTTTTT.

This chain links TRBV2 with TRBJ1-3; the D is unclear. The V end was cut by 6 bases, the J end by 2 bases, with 11 bases between. From germline, CDR1 is SNHLY and CDR2 FYNNEI. The CDR3 is made up of 14 amino acids. The CDR3 here is CASSDLVAGNTIYF. The CDR3, as DNA: TGTGCCAGCAGCGATTTGGTAGCTGGAAACACCATATATTTT. Supplemented by reference TRBV2 and TRBJ1-3, the full variable domain reads EPEVTQTPSHQVTQMGQEVILRCVPISNHLYFYWYRQILGQKVEFLVSFYNNEISEKSEIFDDQFSVERPDGSNFTLKIRSTKLEDSAMYFCASSDLVAGNTIYFGEGSWLTVV.

This chain links TRBV28 with TRBJ1-4; 8 nucleotides agree with TRBD1. CDR1 and CDR2 from the germline V gene are MDHEN and SYDVKM. Germline trimming cut 5 bases from V and 4 bases from J; bases unmatched to any gene: 12. The CDR3 spans 17 residues. CDR3 residues: CASSPGGNAWYNEKLFF. DNA for the CDR3: TGTGCCAGCAGTCCAGGGGGCAATGCATGGTATAATGAAAAACTGTTTTTT. Combining the CDR3 with reference TRBV28 and TRBJ1-4 gives the whole variable domain DVKVTQSSRYLVKRTGEKVFLECVQDMDHENMFWYRQDPGLGLRLIYFSYDVKMKEKGDIPEGYSVSREKKERFSLILESASTNQTSMYLCASSPGGNAWYNEKLFFGSGTQLSVL.

This sequence joins TRBV9 and TRBJ2-5; TRBD2 agrees at 12 bases. Trimming at V came to 3 bases and at J to 2 bases, leaving 8 bases not matched to a gene. The CDR3 runs to 17 residues. Germline V gene data show CDR1 as SGDLS and CDR2 as YYNGEE. The DNA of the CDR3 is TGTGCCAGCAGCGAGGCGGGGACTAGCGGGCTTCAAGAGACCCAGTACTTC. Translation gives CASSEAGTSGLQETQYF.